These T cell receptor beta chains were read from a single sample in a study of CD8 T cells in Susac syndrome. TCRdb reprocessed the immunoSEQ multiplex PCR reads with MiXCR, giving one entry per CDR3 protein. The table has about 210,000 distinct CDR3 sequences, approximately 95% seen once; the top ten hold about 0.088%. The material sequenced was CD4+ T cells from PBMCs. The receptor set was obtained from a human donor with multiple sclerosis. Each CDR3 is given with its conserved first and last residue. D genes are given only for firm matches.

TRBJ2-7	12	TRBV2	NA	TGTGCCAGCAGTAAAGCCAGCTACGAGCAGTACTTC	CASSKASYEQYF
TRBJ2-3	15	TRBV3-1	NA	TGTGCCAGCAGCCAAGAGGGGGGCCGTGGAGATACGCAGTATTTT	CASSQEGGRGDTQYF
TRBJ2-1	16	TRBV4-1	NA	TGCGCCAGCAGCCAAGCGACAATCCTCTCCTACAATGAGCAGTTCTTC	CASSQATILSYNEQFF
TRBJ2-7	14	TRBV10-3	NA	TGTGCCATCAGTGAGTCGTCAGGGACCTACGAGCAGTACTTC	CAISESSGTYEQYF
TRBJ2-1	13	TRBV7-9	NA	TGTGCCAGCAGCCTAAGCGGGCGGGATGAGCAGTTCTTC	CASSLSGRDEQFF
TRBJ1-6	15	TRBV6-1	TRBD1	TGTGCCAGCAGTGTTGGGACAGGGCTGCGGTCACCCCTCCACTTT	CASSVGTGLRSPLHF
TRBJ2-5	14	TRBV7-2	NA	TGTGCCAGCAGCTTAAGATTGTACCAAGAGACCCAGTACTTC	CASSLRLYQETQYF
TRBJ2-1	16	TRBV5-4	TRBD2	TGTGCCAGCAGCTTGGGTGCGGGAGGGCCCCGAAATGAGCAGTTCTTC	CASSLGAGGPRNEQFF
TRBJ1-2	14	TRBV19	NA	TGTGCCAGTAGTTCGGGGGGACGGATCTATGGCTACACCTTC	CASSSGGRIYGYTF
TRBJ2-2	12	TRBV10-3	NA	TGTGCCATCAGTGAATTTACCGGGGAGCTGTTTTTT	CAISEFTGELFF
TRBJ2-5	17	TRBV20-1	NA	TGCAGTGCTAGAGACCCCTCCCGGGACCCGTACCAAGAGACCCAGTACTTC	CSARDPSRDPYQETQYF
TRBJ2-5	16	TRBV19	TRBD2	TGTGCCAGTAGTATAGTAGCTAGCGGGACTCAAGAGACCCAGTACTTC	CASSIVASGTQETQYF
TRBJ1-6	14	TRBV20-1	NA	TGCAGTGCCATGGGGACGGGAAATAATTCACCCCTCCACTTT	CSAMGTGNNSPLHF
TRBJ1-1	11	TRBV2	NA	TGTGCCAGCAGTGTGGCAGGACAAGCTTTCTTT	CASSVAGQAFF
TRBJ2-3	13	TRBV5-4	TRBD2	TGTGCCAGCAAATCGGGGGGGGCAGATACGCAGTATTTT	CASKSGGADTQYF
TRBJ2-1	15	TRBV7-2	TRBD2	TGTGCCAGCAGCTTAGGGACTAGCGGGAGAGTTGAGCAGTTCTTC	CASSLGTSGRVEQFF
TRBJ2-5	15	TRBV6-5	NA	TGTGCCAGCAGTCCGCGGACAGTGGTGGTCTTGGCCCAGTACTTC	CASSPRTVVVLAQYF
TRBJ1-2	13	TRBV2	TRBD1	TGTGCCAGTAAGCCGGACAGGGCGGATGGCTACACCTTC	CASKPDRADGYTF
TRBJ2-5	14	TRBV2	NA	TGTGCCAGCAGTGAATATCAGCTCCAAGAGACCCAGTACTTC	CASSEYQLQETQYF
TRBJ2-7	18	TRBV7-3	NA	TGTGCCAGCAGCTTAATCATATTGTGTGGACAGAAGGTCTACGAGCAGTACTTC	CASSLIILCGQKVYEQYF
TRBJ1-5	13	TRBV27	NA	TGTGCCAGCAGCCAATTTAGCAATCAGCCCCAGCATTTT	CASSQFSNQPQHF
TRBJ1-4	16	TRBV4-1	TRBD1	TGCGCCAGCAGCCAAGCCATGGGACAGGGAGATGAAAAACTGTTTTTT	CASSQAMGQGDEKLFF